This entry describes one TCR beta chain. This entry is derived from a study of T cell clones after liver transplantation. The CDR3 runs to 12 residues. Germline values: CDR1 MNHNS, CDR2 SASEGT. Trimming took 6 bases from V and 7 from J, leaving 10 bases between them. Here immunoSEQ multiplex PCR was the method, and the copy in TCRdb shows in-frame clones only, minus some. The sample lists roughly 55,000 clones; more than 65% were seen once. The source is a human patient who received a liver transplant. The graft donor may have given rise to some T cells. The chain uses TRBV6-1 and TRBJ1-5; D possibly corresponds to TRBD1 (6 bases). The input for sequencing was CD4+ T cells from blood, taken roughly 56 months after liver transplant. CDR3 sequence (DNA): TGTGCCAGCAGCGACAGGTTACAGCCCCAGCATTTT. This translates into CASSDRLQPQHF.